Below, 28 T cell receptor beta chains from the same sample are listed, as sequenced in a study of post-analysis software for immune sequencing data. Findings and limits, study-wide: TRBV5-6, TRBV5-1 and TRBV20-1 were among five TRBV segments more frequent in patients than controls.

TCR beta cDNA libraries included unique molecular identifiers. TCRdb recomputed calls from the PCR reads with MiXCR, one row per CDR3 protein. Of around 400,000 distinct CDR3 sequences in the sample, less than 40% were seen once. For these receptors, no antigen is known. The source material was blood. The receptors shown here come from a girl aged 2 to 10 with multiple sclerosis.

This clonotype was seen more than once but under ten times. This rearrangement joins TRBV5-1 to TRBJ2-5; D is uncertain. Germline assignment: CDR1 SGHRS and CDR2 YFSETQ. The V and J ends lost 4 bases and 5 bases respectively, with 12 bases between them. The CDR3 contains 13 residues. CDR3 DNA: TGCGCCAGCAGCCCAACGGTTGAGGAGACCCAGTACTTC. Its translation: CASSPTVEETQYF.

The gene calls are TRBV29-1 and TRBJ2-1, with a tentative D call TRBD2 (5 bases). CDR3 length: 14 amino acids. Trimming shortened V by 6 bases and J by 8 bases, and 20 bases separated the two germline ends. Germline V gene data show CDR1 as SQVTM and CDR2 as ANQGSEA. CDR3 sequence reads: CSVRKTTNLYEQFF. CDR3 bases: TGCAGCGTGAGGAAGACGACTAATCTCTATGAGCAGTTCTTC.

The gene calls are TRBV7-2 and TRBJ2-1, with D tentatively TRBD2 (5 bases). The CDR3 is 13 amino acids. Deletions cut 3 bases from V and 9 bases from J, with 12 bases between. Germline CDR1 SGHTA, CDR2 FQGNSA. Here the CDR3 reads CASSFNPAGEQFF. CDR3 in DNA: TGTGCCAGCAGCTTTAACCCCGCGGGTGAGCAGTTCTTC.

With respect to this clonotype: One end of the junction is discordant with germline, which a read error may explain. V is TRBV6-6 and J is TRBJ2-7, with D possibly TRBD2 on 6 matching bases. This CDR3 is built from 15 residues. Germline V gene sequence: CDR1 MNHNY, CDR2 SVGAGI (reference sequence). The CDR3 nucleotides are TGTGTCAGCAGTTACACTAGCCTGGTCTCCTACGAGCAGTACTTC. It translates to CVSSYTSLVSYEQYF.

The rearrangement links TRBV5-1 to TRBJ2-5, with a weak D call TRBD2 (5 bases). V was clipped by 4 bases and J by 0 bases, with 10 bases between them. Germline CDR1 SGHRS, CDR2 YFSETQ. The CDR3 consists of 14 residues. The CDR3 DNA follows: TGCGCCAGCAGCCCCGGACTGAACCAAGAGACCCAGTACTTC. This encodes CASSPGLNQETQYF.

V gene TRBV12-3 or TRBV12-4 combines with J gene TRBJ2-5; D call uncertain. The CDR3 loop spans 11 amino acids. The V end lost 6 bases, the J end lost 3 bases, and 5 bases lay between the germline ends. The CDR3 bases are TGTGCCAGCAGGCTAGAAGAGACCCAGTACTTC. It yields the protein CASRLEETQYF.

The gene calls are TRBV7-9 and TRBJ1-1; no clear D. The CDR3 length is 11 residues. Germline lookup yields CDR1 SEHNR and CDR2 FQNEAQ (reference sequence). V shed 7 bases and J shed 6 bases, with 9 bases lying between them. The CDR3 region has the DNA TGTGCCAGCAATTCAGCGGCTGAAGCTTTCTTT. Translation: CASNSAAEAFF.

The chain recombines TRBV7-6 with TRBJ1-5; no reliable D call. Trimming stripped 5 bases from V and 2 bases from J, with 7 bases between. The germline V gene has CDR1 SGHVS and CDR2 FNYEAQ. The length of the CDR3 is 13 residues. The CDR3 DNA sequence: TGTGCCAGCAGCCGCGAGGGCAATCAGCCCCAGCATTTT. Amino acids: CASSREGNQPQHF. Drawing the rest from reference TRBV7-6 and TRBJ1-5, the complete variable domain is GAGVSQSPRYKVTKRGQDVALRCDPISGHVSLYWYRQALGQGPEFLTYFNYEAQQDKSGLPNDRFSAERPEGSISTLTIQRTEQRDSAMYRCASSREGNQPQHFGDGTRLSIL.

This sequence joins TRBV5-6 and TRBJ1-2; 7 bases agree with TRBD1. V lost 3 bases and J lost 3; bases outside the gene matches: 11. The CDR3 is made up of 16 amino acids. Germline V gives CDR1 SGHDT, CDR2 YYEEEE. Here the CDR3 DNA reads TGTGCCAGCAGCTCGGTCCCTCTCAGGGGGTACTATGGCTACACCTTC. Translated: CASSSVPLRGYYGYTF.

The chain is built from TRBV29-1 and TRBJ2-3; D possibly corresponds to TRBD1 (6 bases). Per the germline V gene, CDR1 is SQVTM and CDR2 is ANQGSEA. V shed 0 bases and J shed 1 base, with 14 bases lying between them. The CDR3 is 16 residues long. CDR3 protein: CSVEEGAPSGTDTQYF. In DNA form, the CDR3 reads TGCAGCGTTGAAGAGGGGGCCCCTTCAGGCACAGATACGCAGTATTTT.

This chain joins TRBV20-1 and TRBJ2-4; D is possibly TRBD1 or TRBD2 (6 bases each). The J call is uncertain, as TRBJ2-7 better fits the DNA end. CDR3 length equals 13 residues. Germline V CDR1 and CDR2: DFQATT, SNEGSKA (reference sequence). The CDR3 sequence is CSALGGGRYEQYF. As DNA, the CDR3 is TGCAGTGCCCTTGGAGGGGGACGCTACGAGCAGTACTTC.

The genes are TRBV7-9 and TRBJ2-1; TRBD1 agrees at 8 bases. Unmatched junction bases numbered 9, after V lost 6 bases and J lost 5 bases. Germline assignment: CDR1 SEHNR and CDR2 FQNEAQ (reference sequence). The length of the CDR3 is 15 residues. Written as DNA, the CDR3 is TGTGCCAGCAGGCTGTCGACAGGGGACAACAATGAGCAGTTCTTC. Amino acids: CASRLSTGDNNEQFF.

The rearrangement links TRBV6-2 or TRBV6-3 to TRBJ1-5; weak D call: TRBD1 (6 bases). The germline CDR1 and CDR2 sequences are MNHEY and SVGEGT. This CDR3 spans 14 amino acids. V was pared by 3 bases and J by 6 bases, with 12 bases between. Here the CDR3 DNA reads TGTGCCAGCAGTTATGGGGCAGGGGTTCAGCCCCAGCATTTT. Translating gives CASSYGAGVQPQHF.

In its sample, this clonotype was seen a few times. The chain has TRBV20-1 and TRBJ1-5, with unresolved D. Germline CDR1 and CDR2: DFQATT and SNEGSKA (reference sequence). The germline V and J ends were trimmed by 2 bases and 2 bases, with 19 bases remaining between them. This CDR3 has 17 amino acids. The CDR3 nucleotides are TGCAGTGCTAGATTCCCTTGGGAGGGTATCGGCAATCAGCCCCAGCATTTT. Its protein is CSARFPWEGIGNQPQHF.

This clonotype was observed a handful of times. V and J are TRBV7-9 and TRBJ1-2; no reliable D call. CDR1 is SEHNR, CDR2 FQNEAQ, per germline (reference sequence). The ends were cut back, 3 bases at V and 10 bases at J, with 12 bases in the middle. The CDR3 sequence is 12 residues long. The CDR3 loop is CASSFVDPNYTF. The CDR3 region has the DNA TGTGCCAGCAGCTTCGTCGACCCAAACTACACCTTC.

J is TRBJ2-5 and V is TRBV4-2; the D is unclear. This CDR3 has 13 residues. V lost 2 bases, J lost 11 bases, and 15 bases lay in between. In germline, CDR1 is LGHNA, CDR2 YNFKEQ. The CDR3 sequence is CASSQLGNNEQYF. For the CDR3, the DNA is TGTGCCAGCAGCCAACTAGGGAACAATGAGCAGTACTTC.

In this sample, this clonotype turned up many times. The rearrangement uses TRBV13 and TRBJ1-5, with 7 bases matching TRBD1. V shed 3 bases, J shed 2 bases, and the junction held 1 base outside the gene matches. The CDR3 is 14 residues long. Germline V gives CDR1 PRHDT, CDR2 FYEKMQ (reference sequence). The CDR3 sequence: CASSFGQGNQPQHF. Written as DNA, the CDR3 is TGTGCCAGCAGCTTCGGACAGGGCAATCAGCCCCAGCATTTT.

This sequence joins TRBV5-1 and TRBJ2-1; a weak D match, TRBD1 (5 bases). V dropped 2 bases and J dropped 7 bases, with 10 bases sitting between them. CDR1 and CDR2 (germline): SGHRS, YFSETQ. This CDR3 has 13 residues. CDR3 amino acids: CASSFIAGNEQFF. DNA of the CDR3: TGCGCCAGCAGCTTCATAGCAGGGAATGAGCAGTTCTTC. The variable domain in full, with the rest retrieved from reference TRBV5-1 and TRBJ2-1, is KAGVTQTPRYLIKTRGQQVTLSCSPISGHRSVSWYQQTPGQGLQFLFEYFSETQRNKGNFPGRFSGRQFSNSRSEMNVSTLELGDSALYLCASSFIAGNEQFFGPGTRLTVL.

This chain joins TRBV4-3 and TRBJ2-7; TRBD1 or TRBD2 may be the D gene (5 bases each). V gave up 0 bases and J gave up 7 bases, with 19 bases separating them. The CDR3 contains 16 residues. Per the germline V gene, CDR1 is LGHNA and CDR2 is YSLEER. CDR3 nucleotides: TGCGCCAGCAGCCAAGAGGCGGAGGCAGGGAGAGGGGAGCAGTACTTC. Amino acids: CASSQEAEAGRGEQYF.

The chain employs TRBV20-1 and TRBJ2-7; 10 bases match TRBD2. Germline V gene lookup returns CDR1 DFQATT and CDR2 SNEGSKA (reference sequence). The length of the CDR3 is 16 residues. With 1 base clipped from V and 0 bases from J, the junction kept 6 bases outside the gene matches. CDR3 DNA sequence: TGCAGTGCTAGAGTCCTAGCGGGGGATAGCTCCTACGAGCAGTACTTC. As protein: CSARVLAGDSSYEQYF.

On this clonotype itself: A read error may produce the germline difference seen at one junction end. The V gene is TRBV12-3 or TRBV12-4, the J gene TRBJ2-1; 7 bases match TRBD1. This CDR3 is built from 15 residues. The CDR3 region has the DNA TGTGCCACCAGTTTAGAGGGGGCGCCTAGGAATGAGCAGTTCTTC. It specifies CATSLEGAPRNEQFF.

In its sample, this clonotype was seen a few times. The V gene is TRBV27, the J gene TRBJ2-7; D not resolved. CDR3 size: 13 residues. Germline V gene lookup returns CDR1 MNHEY and CDR2 SMNVEV (reference sequence). Trimming removed 1 base from V and 1 base from J, with 5 bases in between. The CDR3 reads CASSLYRSYEQYF. As DNA, the CDR3 is TGTGCCAGCAGTTTATACAGATCCTACGAGCAGTACTTC.

The gene calls are TRBV11-3 and TRBJ2-1; the D gene is possibly TRBD2 (7 bases). The germline V gene has CDR1 SGHNT and CDR2 YENEEA. V shed 7 bases and J shed 0 bases, with 16 bases lying between them. CDR3 length: 16 amino acids. The CDR3 loop reads CASNLGGASSYNEQFF. The CDR3 DNA is TGTGCCAGCAACCTAGGGGGGGCGAGCTCCTACAATGAGCAGTTCTTC.

The table lists this clonotype with a few counts. The chain recombines TRBV10-3 with TRBJ1-2; a possible D gene is TRBD1 (6 bases). The CDR3 extends over 13 amino acids. Germline CDR1 reads ENHRY; CDR2 reads SYGVKD. V lost 1 base, J lost 8 bases, and 11 bases lay in between. The CDR3 protein is CAISELTGGGYTF. The CDR3, as DNA: TGTGCCATCAGTGAGTTGACAGGTGGCGGCTACACCTTC.

The rearrangement joins TRBV27 to TRBJ2-7; D tentatively fits TRBD1 or TRBD2 (5 bases each). Trimming stripped 2 bases from V and 2 bases from J, with 13 bases between. This CDR3 region has 15 residues. Per germline, CDR1 MNHEY and CDR2 SMNVEV (reference sequence). The CDR3, as DNA: TGTGCCAGCAGTTTAAAAGGGGTAGCGACCTACGAGCAGTACTTC. The encoded protein is CASSLKGVATYEQYF.

The chain combines TRBV5-1 with TRBJ1-6; possible D gene TRBD1, 5 bases. Trimming shortened V by 0 bases and J by 7 bases, and 8 bases separated the two germline ends. This CDR3 region has 14 residues. Per the germline V gene, CDR1 is SGHRS and CDR2 is YFSETQ. The CDR3 DNA reads as TGCGCCAGCAGCTTGGAGACAGCGAATTCACCCCTCCACTTT. Protein: CASSLETANSPLHF.

The genes are TRBV27 and TRBJ2-1; a possible D gene is TRBD1 (6 bases). The CDR3 has 16 residues. Trimming took 6 bases from V and 4 from J, leaving 19 bases between them. The germline V gene has CDR1 MNHEY and CDR2 SMNVEV (reference sequence). In nucleotides, the CDR3 is TGTGCCAGCAGCCCGAATACAGGGAATATTTACAATGAGCAGTTCTTC. Translated: CASSPNTGNIYNEQFF.

This clonotype was seen only a few times. The CDR3 protein is CASSPSQGGNTEAFF. CDR3 nucleotide sequence: TGTGCCAGCAGCCCCTCTCAGGGAGGGAACACTGAAGCTTTCTTT. This rearrangement joins TRBV7-6 to TRBJ1-1, with a weak D call TRBD1 (5 bases). Trimming took off 5 bases at V and 1 base at J, with 14 bases between the two ends. This CDR3 comprises 15 residues. Germline CDR1 reads SGHVS; CDR2 reads FNYEAQ.